What follows are 17 T cell receptor beta chains derived from one specimen sequenced in a study of cytomegalovirus exposure and HLA in healthy donors. With 60 Vbeta and 13 Jbeta primers, the PCR was carried out. The repertoire was sequenced with immunoSEQ multiplex PCR; TCRdb's copy has only in-frame clones and lacks some. The table records under 200,000 clones, over 65% of them present only once. Sequences were obtained from PBMCs. The origin of the receptors is a woman aged 45-65 years in good health and CMV-seropositive.

This clone was picked up a small number of times. This rearrangement joins TRBV7-9 to TRBJ2-1, with 7 bases matching TRBD2. Trimming removed 0 bases from V and 5 bases from J; junction bases left unmatched: 10. Germline V gives CDR1 SEHNR, CDR2 FQNEAQ (reference sequence). This CDR3 spans 17 amino acids. CDR3 sequence reads: CASSLASWASGNNEQFF. The CDR3 bases are TGTGCCAGCAGCTTAGCTAGTTGGGCTAGCGGCAACAATGAGCAGTTCTTC. Together with reference TRBV7-9 and TRBJ2-1, the CDR3 gives the full variable domain: DTGVSQNPRHKITKRGQNVTFRCDPISEHNRLYWYRQTLGQGPEFLTYFQNEAQLEKSRLLSDRFSAERPKGSFSTLEIQRTEQGDSAMYLCASSLASWASGNNEQFFGPGTRLTVL.

The genes are TRBV11-1 and TRBJ2-6; D is unresolved. CDR1 and CDR2 (germline): SGHAT, FQDESV (reference sequence). Trimming took off 3 bases at V and 0 bases at J, with 9 bases between the two ends. The CDR3 is 16 amino acids. The chain's CDR3 is CASSFRFLSGANVLTF. The CDR3 region has the DNA TGTGCCAGCAGCTTCAGGTTTCTCTCTGGGGCCAACGTCCTGACTTTC.

The chain uses TRBV9 and TRBJ2-2; D is unresolved. CDR3 length equals 12 residues. The germline gives CDR1 SGDLS, CDR2 YYNGEE. V dropped 0 bases and J dropped 7 bases, with 4 bases sitting between them. CDR3 region: CASSVVDGELFF. In nucleotides, the CDR3 is TGTGCCAGCAGCGTAGTAGACGGGGAGCTGTTTTTT.

This clone was seen more than once but under ten times. This sequence joins TRBV30 and TRBJ1-2; 8 nucleotides line up with TRBD1. Germline V gene lookup returns CDR1 GTSNPN and CDR2 SVGIG (reference sequence). The CDR3 runs 13 residues. Unmatched junction bases numbered 0, after V lost 2 bases and J lost 1 base. Here the CDR3 DNA reads TGTGCCTGGAGTACAGGGGGTAACTATGGCTACACCTTC. It codes for CAWSTGGNYGYTF.

V usage is TRBV2 and J usage is TRBJ1-5, with D maybe TRBD1 (6 bases). V lost 4 bases and J lost 9, with 13 bases in between. The CDR3 covers 13 residues. Germline V gene lookup returns CDR1 SNHLY and CDR2 FYNNEI. This CDR3 reads CASSAGQGGPQHF. CDR3 coding DNA: TGTGCCAGCAGTGCAGGGCAAGGGGGGCCCCAGCATTTT.

Points on this clone: A junction boundary mismatches the germline segment, possibly from a read error. The chain employs TRBV6-1 and TRBJ1-1, with D perhaps TRBD1 (5 bases). In germline, CDR1 is MNHNS, CDR2 SASEGT. CDR3 length: 15 amino acids. The CDR3 loop is CAISESPGVHTEAFF. The CDR3 nucleotides read TGTGCCATCAGTGAGTCGCCGGGGGTCCACACTGAAGCTTTCTTT.

The rearrangement joins TRBV6-1 to TRBJ1-4, with a weak D call TRBD1 (5 bases). The CDR3 has 12 amino acids. V was cut by 6 bases and J by 5 bases, with 7 bases left in between. The V gene's germline CDR1 is MNHNS and CDR2 SASEGT. The CDR3, as DNA: TGTGCCAGCAGGGGACTAAATGAAAAACTGTTTTTT. The encoded protein is CASRGLNEKLFF.

The chain links TRBV5-1 to TRBJ1-2; possible D gene TRBD1, 5 bases. CDR1 is SGHRS and CDR2 is YFSETQ in the germline V gene. The CDR3 length is 13 residues. Trimming shortened V by 4 bases and J by 1 base, and 8 bases separated the two germline ends. The CDR3: CASSTQGNYGYTF. CDR3 nucleotides: TGCGCCAGCAGCACTCAGGGTAACTATGGCTACACCTTC.

This sequence joins TRBV4-3 and TRBJ2-1, with TRBD2 matching over 8 bases. Germline loops: CDR1 LGHNA, CDR2 YSLEER. The CDR3 contains 16 residues. With 0 bases clipped from V and 3 bases from J, the junction kept 4 bases outside the gene matches. This chain's CDR3 is CASSQDRGGLYNEQFF. The CDR3 DNA sequence: TGCGCCAGCAGCCAAGATCGGGGGGGACTCTACAATGAGCAGTTCTTC.

The rearrangement joins TRBV28 to TRBJ2-7; 8 nucleotides line up with TRBD1. Germline CDR1 and CDR2: MDHEN and SYDVKM. The CDR3 has 14 amino acids. The ends lost 6 bases at V and 2 bases at J; junction bases unmatched: 6. The CDR3, as DNA: TGTGCCAGCAGCCTCTGGACAGGGACCTACGAGCAGTACTTC. It specifies CASSLWTGTYEQYF.

Concerning this clone itself: Different DNA sequences within this sample yield the same CDR3. The rearrangement links TRBV18 to TRBJ1-1; D not certain. The CDR3 runs to 13 residues. Germline V gene sequence: CDR1 KGHSH, CDR2 LQKENI. Trimming shortened V by 3 bases and J by 1 base, and 6 bases separated the two germline ends. The CDR3 here is CASSPAGNTEAFF. DNA of the CDR3: TGTGCCAGCTCACCGGCAGGGAACACTGAAGCTTTCTTT.

The rearrangement uses TRBV7-3 and TRBJ1-1; tentative D call: TRBD1 (6 bases). V was trimmed by 5 bases and J by 1 base, leaving 11 bases between them. CDR1 SGHTA and CDR2 FQGTGA come from the germline V gene. The CDR3 totals 14 residues. The CDR3 bases are TGTGCCAGCAGCCTAAGGACAGAGAACACTGAAGCTTTCTTT. Translating it yields CASSLRTENTEAFF.

The V call is TRBV6-5, the J call TRBJ1-2; 8 nucleotides align to TRBD1. Germline CDR1 MNHEY, CDR2 SVGAGI. This CDR3 contains 13 residues. V gave up 6 bases and J gave up 4 bases; unmatched junction bases: 4. The CDR3 loop reads CASSLDRGYGYTF. The CDR3 DNA reads as TGTGCCAGCAGCCTCGACAGGGGCTATGGCTACACCTTC.

The DNA for the CDR3 is TGTGCCAGCGGACAGGGGGCCAACACCGGGGAGCTGTTTTTT. Residues: CASGQGANTGELFF. The rearrangement links TRBV27 to TRBJ2-2; 11 nucleotides agree with TRBD1. Looked up from germline, CDR1 is MNHEY and CDR2 is SMNVEV (reference sequence). The CDR3 is made up of 14 amino acids. Trimming at V came to 8 bases and at J to 2 bases, leaving 1 base not matched to a gene.

The rearrangement links TRBV2 to TRBJ2-5; 10 bases line up with TRBD1. Germline V gene sequence: CDR1 SNHLY, CDR2 FYNNEI. Unmatched junction bases numbered 9, after V lost 5 bases and J lost 3 bases. CDR3 size: 16 residues. The CDR3, as DNA: TGTGCCAGCAGTCCCCGTCCGGGACAGGGGAAAGAGACCCAGTACTTC. Translating it yields CASSPRPGQGKETQYF.

This chain joins TRBV9 and TRBJ2-6; TRBD1 is a possible D gene (6 bases). Trimming removed 3 bases at V and 1 base at J, with 17 bases between. This CDR3 has 18 residues. The germline V gene has CDR1 SGDLS and CDR2 YYNGEE. In DNA, the CDR3 is TGTGCCAGCAGCGGGGGGCTGGGGGCGAGTTCTGGGGCCAACGTCCTGACTTTC. This sequence encodes CASSGGLGASSGANVLTF.

The chain links TRBV4-3 to TRBJ2-7, with 10 bases aligning to TRBD1. J lost 2 bases, V lost 1 base, and 11 bases had no gene match. The CDR3 totals 18 residues. The germline CDR1 and CDR2 sequences are LGHNA and YSLEER. The CDR3 DNA reads TGCGCCAGCAGCCAAGTTAGAATTGGGACAGGGGAGCCCTACGAGCAGTACTTC. Translated: CASSQVRIGTGEPYEQYF.